The present T cell receptor (beta chain) was sequenced within a study of beta chain features in type 1 diabetes. Germline-derived CDR1 and CDR2 are SNHLY and FYNNEI. Deletions cut 3 bases from V and 4 bases from J, with 10 bases between. CDR3 length: 14 residues. In the case of this clone: Its antigen is unknown. The same CDR3 also results from other DNA sequences found in this sample.

Points from the study as a whole: Researchers report that Type 1 diabetes patients had moderately but significantly shorter TCRB CDR3s across all four CD4+ subsets.

cDNA synthesis used the whole RNA isolate, giving expressed TCRB sequences. This table comes from immunoSEQ multiplex PCR, and its TCRdb copy is limited to in-frame clones, with some not included. The sample contains 600,000 to 700,000 clones, around 12% of which appear only once. J is TRBJ1-5 and V is TRBV2, with unresolved D. Sequenced: naive CD4+ T cells from blood. This clonotype originated in a man aged 25 to 45 with type 1 diabetes. As DNA, the CDR3 is TGTGCCAGCAGTGAGCGCAGCTCTAATCAGCCCCAGCATTTT. It codes for CASSERSSNQPQHF.